These 13 T cell receptor beta chains share one sample of origin, sequenced in a study of OX40 agonist ivuxolimab in advanced cancers. Generated by immunoSEQ multiplex PCR, the TCRdb table keeps only in-frame clones and is missing some. The sample yields about 81,000 clones, roughly 91% seen once. Source: CD4+ or CD8+ T cells sorted from blood, taken in a trial of the OX40 agonist ivuxolimab. These receptors were taken from an adult with an advanced solid tumor such as melanoma, head and neck, liver or kidney cancer.

This clone appeared a few times. The chain links TRBV29-1 to TRBJ1-1; maybe TRBD1 (5 bases). Germline V gene data show CDR1 as SQVTM and CDR2 as ANQGSEA. The ends were cut back, 7 bases at V and 7 bases at J, with 16 bases in the middle. The CDR3 has 12 residues. CDR3 nucleotides: TGCAGCGCGAAGGTCAGGGCAGATGAAGCTTTCTTT. Its protein product is CSAKVRADEAFF.

This clone was seen once. The rearrangement links TRBV2 to TRBJ2-7, with TRBD2 matching 11 bases. V shed 10 bases and J 3 bases; nucleotides not matched to a gene: 8. The CDR3 spans 14 residues. Per the germline V gene, CDR1 is SNHLY and CDR2 is FYNNEI. The CDR3 loop reads CAINSGLADYEQYF. DNA for the CDR3: TGTGCCATAAACTCGGGACTAGCGGACTACGAGCAGTACTTC.

The CDR3 region has the DNA TGTGCCAGCAGCTTGGAAGGCCAGGGGAAGGGCTACACCTTC. Encoded protein: CASSLEGQGKGYTF. The chain carries TRBV5-4 and TRBJ1-2; a possible D gene is TRBD1 (6 bases). Germline CDR1 is SGHNT and CDR2 is YYREEE (reference sequence). The CDR3 covers 14 residues. The V gene lost 0 bases and the J gene lost 8 bases, with 14 bases spanning the gap.

The count of this clone is one. The genes are TRBV19 and TRBJ2-7; possibly TRBD2 for D (6 bases). V lost 3 bases and J 0 bases, leaving 9 bases between the germline ends. This CDR3 is built from 14 residues. Germline values: CDR1 LNHDA, CDR2 SQIVND (reference sequence). For the CDR3, the DNA is TGTGCCAGTAGTATTTCGGAGGGCTCCTACGAGCAGTACTTC. This encodes CASSISEGSYEQYF. The variable domain in full, with the rest retrieved from reference TRBV19 and TRBJ2-7, is DGGITQSPKYLFRKEGQNVTLSCEQNLNHDAMYWYRQDPGQGLRLIYYSQIVNDFQKGDIAEGYSVSREKKESFPLTVTSAQKNPTAFYLCASSISEGSYEQYFGPGTRLTVT.

The chain is built from TRBV28 and TRBJ2-7, with 8 bases fitting TRBD1. With V trimmed by 8 bases and J by 5 bases, 8 bases remained unmatched. This CDR3 contains 13 residues. The germline V gene encodes CDR1 MDHEN and CDR2 SYDVKM. DNA for the CDR3: TGTGCCAGCGAAAGACAGGGGCATCACGAGCAGTACTTC. Its translation is CASERQGHHEQYF. Filled out from reference TRBV28 and TRBJ2-7, the complete variable domain reads DVKVTQSSRYLVKRTGEKVFLECVQDMDHENMFWYRQDPGLGLRLIYFSYDVKMKEKGDIPEGYSVSREKKERFSLILESASTNQTSMYLCASERQGHHEQYFGPGTRLTVT.

The chain links TRBV5-1 to TRBJ1-3, with TRBD1 matching 8 bases. There are 16 residues in the CDR3. Germline V lookup: CDR1 SGHRS, CDR2 YFSETQ. V was clipped by 4 bases and J by 0 bases; unmatched bases: 6. CDR3 DNA: TGCGCCAGCAGCCCCGAGACAGGGGCCTCTGGAAACACCATATATTTT. Translated: CASSPETGASGNTIYF.

The sample holds one count of this clone. The CDR3 reads CASSLEASGGLAKNIQYF. The DNA for the CDR3 is TGTGCCAGCAGCTTAGAAGCTAGCGGGGGGTTAGCCAAAAACATTCAGTACTTC. The chain links TRBV11-2 to TRBJ2-4; TRBD2 matches 11 bases. Germline loops: CDR1 SGHAT, CDR2 FQNNGV. The CDR3 runs 18 residues. Trimming took 0 bases from V and 0 from J; bases not matched to a gene: 4.

V and J are TRBV19 and TRBJ1-4; a possible D gene is TRBD1 (6 bases). V lost 7 bases, J lost 4 bases, and 22 bases lay in between. This CDR3 is 17 amino acids long. Per the germline V gene, CDR1 is LNHDA and CDR2 is SQIVND (reference sequence). Written as DNA, the CDR3 is TGTGCCAGTACCATCAAGACAACGGGGGCCTTTAATGAAAAACTGTTTTTT. Its translation is CASTIKTTGAFNEKLFF.

The genes are TRBV5-6 and TRBJ1-1, with a weak D call TRBD1 (6 bases). The germline V gene encodes CDR1 SGHDT and CDR2 YYEEEE. The length of the CDR3 is 15 residues. The ends were cut back, 2 bases at V and 1 base at J, with 12 bases in the middle. CDR3 amino acids: CASSFVGGWNTEAFF. DNA of the CDR3: TGTGCCAGCAGCTTTGTCGGGGGCTGGAACACTGAAGCTTTCTTT.

The chain couples TRBV2 to TRBJ2-1, with TRBD2 matching over 13 bases. From germline, CDR1 is SNHLY and CDR2 FYNNEI. This CDR3 is 16 amino acids long. V dropped 5 bases and J dropped 4; count of bases not matched to a gene: 5. CDR3 DNA: TGTGCCAGCAGTCCTTGGACTAGCGGGGGATACAATGAGCAGTTCTTC. It yields the protein CASSPWTSGGYNEQFF. Complete variable domain (other parts from reference TRBV2 and TRBJ2-1): EPEVTQTPSHQVTQMGQEVILRCVPISNHLYFYWYRQILGQKVEFLVSFYNNEISEKSEIFDDQFSVERPDGSNFTLKIRSTKLEDSAMYFCASSPWTSGGYNEQFFGPGTRLTVL.

This chain joins TRBV10-1 and TRBJ1-4, with a possible D match to TRBD1 (6 bases). The CDR3 loop spans 15 amino acids. Deletions cut 6 bases from V and 4 bases from J, with 15 bases between. Germline CDR1 WNHNN, CDR2 SYGVQD (reference sequence). In DNA, the CDR3 is TGCGCCAGCAGGGAGGGGGGGACGGGTAATGAAAAACTGTTTTTT. It yields the protein CASREGGTGNEKLFF.

J is TRBJ1-5 and V is TRBV11-2; D unresolved. Trimming pared 8 bases from V and 2 bases from J, leaving 19 bases between. The CDR3 runs 16 residues. The germline CDR1 and CDR2 sequences are SGHAT and FQNNGV. CDR3: CASSAQAKGGNQPQHF. The CDR3 coding sequence is TGTGCCAGCTCGGCCCAGGCCAAGGGCGGCAATCAGCCCCAGCATTTT.

The chain carries TRBV4-1 and TRBJ2-6, with no clear D. With 8 bases removed from V and 0 bases from J, the gap between germline ends came to 8 bases. The germline gives CDR1 MGHRA, CDR2 YSYEKL. There are 14 residues in the CDR3. DNA of the CDR3: TGCGCCAGCGCCCCGATCTCTGGGGCCAACGTCCTGACTTTC. Translated, it gives CASAPISGANVLTF.